The 26 T cell receptor beta chains below come from one sample, sequenced in a study of blood T cell repertoires in COVID-19. The data were produced by immunoSEQ multiplex PCR, yet TCRdb's version contains in-frame clones alone and is incomplete. The table lists around 330,000 clones, about 87% of them singletons. Sequenced material: PBMCs or T cells enriched from blood (not recorded which). The origin of the receptors is a young woman who had recovered from COVID-19.

This clone was counted once. The DNA of the CDR3 is TGCGCCAGCAGCTTTATCCCGAGCTATGGCTACACCTTC. It codes for CASSFIPSYGYTF. The gene calls are TRBV5-1 and TRBJ1-2; D gene uncertain. Trimming pared 2 bases from V and 4 bases from J, leaving 9 bases between. The V gene's germline CDR1 is SGHRS and CDR2 YFSETQ. This CDR3 contains 13 residues.

This chain uses TRBV6-1 with TRBJ2-7; D gene unclear. The CDR3 has 15 amino acids. Germline loops: CDR1 MNHNS, CDR2 SASEGT. The V end was cut by 2 bases, the J end by 0 bases, with 11 bases between. The CDR3 region is CASSELGLSSYEQYF. As DNA, the CDR3 is TGTGCCAGCAGTGAACTAGGCCTTAGCTCCTACGAGCAGTACTTC.

This rearrangement joins TRBV6-2 or TRBV6-3 to TRBJ2-7, with TRBD2 matching over 13 bases. The CDR3 contains 17 residues. V lost 2 bases, J lost 3 bases, and 7 bases stayed unmatched. CDR1 MNHEY and CDR2 SVGEGT come from the germline V gene. The CDR3 DNA is TGTGCCAGCAGTTACCTCGGGGGACTAGCGGGACGCTACGAGCAGTACTTC. As protein: CASSYLGGLAGRYEQYF.

The chain carries TRBV5-1 and TRBJ2-1; 7 nucleotides align to TRBD1. There are 14 residues in the CDR3. Germline V CDR1 and CDR2: SGHRS, YFSETQ. V shed 3 bases and J 3 bases; nucleotides not matched to a gene: 3. The CDR3 here is CASSWDRLYNEQFF. In DNA form, the CDR3 reads TGCGCCAGCAGCTGGGACAGACTCTACAATGAGCAGTTCTTC. Variable domain in full (rest from reference TRBV5-1 and TRBJ2-1): KAGVTQTPRYLIKTRGQQVTLSCSPISGHRSVSWYQQTPGQGLQFLFEYFSETQRNKGNFPGRFSGRQFSNSRSEMNVSTLELGDSALYLCASSWDRLYNEQFFGPGTRLTVL.

CDR3 nucleotide sequence: TGTGCCAGTAGCCTCCCGGGCGTAGCGAGTGAAAAACTGTTTTTT. Translated: CASSLPGVASEKLFF. V usage is TRBV19 and J usage is TRBJ1-4; D unclear. V was pared by 6 bases and J by 7 bases, with 18 bases between. The V gene's germline CDR1 is LNHDA and CDR2 SQIVND (reference sequence). The CDR3 is 15 amino acids. Full variable domain (rest looked up from reference TRBV19 and TRBJ1-4): DGGITQSPKYLFRKEGQNVTLSCEQNLNHDAMYWYRQDPGQGLRLIYYSQIVNDFQKGDIAEGYSVSREKKESFPLTVTSAQKNPTAFYLCASSLPGVASEKLFFGSGTQLSVL.

This clone was picked up a small number of times. The CDR3 here is CASNRDRGDEQYF. CDR3 nucleotide sequence: TGTGCCAGCAATCGGGACAGGGGCGACGAGCAGTACTTC. This chain uses TRBV28 with TRBJ2-7, with 10 bases matching TRBD1. With V trimmed by 7 bases and J by 5 bases, 5 bases remained unmatched. The CDR3 consists of 13 residues. The germline CDR1 and CDR2 sequences are MDHEN and SYDVKM. Looking up the rest from reference TRBV28 and TRBJ2-7 gives the full variable domain: DVKVTQSSRYLVKRTGEKVFLECVQDMDHENMFWYRQDPGLGLRLIYFSYDVKMKEKGDIPEGYSVSREKKERFSLILESASTNQTSMYLCASNRDRGDEQYFGPGTRLTVT.

The chain links TRBV9 to TRBJ1-4, with 10 bases matching TRBD1. Germline loops: CDR1 SGDLS, CDR2 YYNGEE. The CDR3 extends over 14 amino acids. The junction had 3 bases not matched to a gene; V was cut back by 4 bases and J by 6 bases. CDR3 region: CASSRDRGDEKLFF. CDR3 nucleotides: TGTGCCAGCAGCAGGGACAGGGGTGATGAAAAACTGTTTTTT.

This rearrangement joins TRBV6-5 to TRBJ1-2; D might be TRBD1 (5 bases). Trimming shortened V by 3 bases and J by 2 bases, and 13 bases separated the two germline ends. Germline V gene sequence: CDR1 MNHEY, CDR2 SVGAGI. This CDR3 comprises 15 residues. Here the CDR3 DNA reads TGTGCCAGCAGTTATGGGGCTCACGTAAACTATGGCTACACCTTC. This codes for CASSYGAHVNYGYTF.

V usage is TRBV2 and J usage is TRBJ2-7; perhaps TRBD2 as D (6 bases). The CDR3 length is 16 residues. The germline V gene encodes CDR1 SNHLY and CDR2 FYNNEI. V lost 5 bases, J lost 0 bases, and 17 bases lay in between. The CDR3 spells CASSTYGGRSSYEQYF. CDR3 nucleotide sequence: TGTGCCAGCAGTACCTATGGGGGGAGGAGCTCCTACGAGCAGTACTTC. Variable domain in full (rest from reference TRBV2 and TRBJ2-7): EPEVTQTPSHQVTQMGQEVILRCVPISNHLYFYWYRQILGQKVEFLVSFYNNEISEKSEIFDDQFSVERPDGSNFTLKIRSTKLEDSAMYFCASSTYGGRSSYEQYFGPGTRLTVT.

Only one count was recorded for this clone. The CDR3 loop is CASSLDPGQGGYTF. In DNA form, the CDR3 reads TGCGCCAGCAGCTTGGACCCGGGACAGGGCGGCTACACCTTC. The chain is built from TRBV5-1 and TRBJ1-2; TRBD1 agrees at 9 bases. V lost 0 bases to trimming and J lost 8 bases; unmatched junction nucleotides: 5. The CDR3 is 14 residues long. Germline CDR1 and CDR2: SGHRS and YFSETQ.

This clone was seen once. The chain joins TRBV5-4 to TRBJ1-3; D is undetermined. Germline V gene data show CDR1 as SGHNT and CDR2 as YYREEE (reference sequence). The length of the CDR3 is 14 residues. The V end was cut by 2 bases, the J end by 0 bases, with 6 bases between. CDR3 nucleotide sequence: TGTGCCAGCAGCTTTTTCGGCTCTGGAAACACCATATATTTT. Its translation is CASSFFGSGNTIYF.

V usage is TRBV6-1 and J usage is TRBJ2-1; D perhaps matches TRBD2 (6 bases). V lost 3 bases and J lost 4, with 10 bases in between. The CDR3 covers 14 residues. CDR1 and CDR2 from the germline V gene are MNHNS and SASEGT. CDR3 loop: CASSDGGDYNEQFF. CDR3 sequence (DNA): TGTGCCAGCAGTGATGGCGGGGATTACAATGAGCAGTTCTTC.

The genes are TRBV28 and TRBJ1-4, with D maybe TRBD1 (5 bases). The germline gives CDR1 MDHEN, CDR2 SYDVKM. The CDR3 has 16 amino acids. V was shortened by 5 bases and J by 6 bases, with 19 bases between the two germline ends. DNA for the CDR3: TGTGCCAGCAGTCAATGGACCGCAGGGCCCTATGAAAAACTGTTTTTT. Encoded protein: CASSQWTAGPYEKLFF. Full variable domain (missing parts from reference TRBV28 and TRBJ1-4): DVKVTQSSRYLVKRTGEKVFLECVQDMDHENMFWYRQDPGLGLRLIYFSYDVKMKEKGDIPEGYSVSREKKERFSLILESASTNQTSMYLCASSQWTAGPYEKLFFGSGTQLSVL.

This chain connects TRBV7-2 to TRBJ1-2, with 11 bases fitting TRBD1. Germline V CDR1 and CDR2: SGHTA, FQGNSA. J gave up 8 bases and V 4 bases, and 6 bases lay outside the gene matches. The CDR3 is made up of 14 amino acids. CDR3 region: CASSSRTGGLGYTF. The CDR3 region has the DNA TGTGCCAGCAGCTCCCGGACAGGGGGCTTGGGCTACACCTTC.

The rearrangement links TRBV5-4 to TRBJ1-1, with a possible D match to TRBD1 (5 bases). V was clipped by 6 bases and J by 3 bases, with 15 bases between them. CDR1 is SGHNT and CDR2 is YYREEE in the germline V gene (reference sequence). The CDR3 has 14 amino acids. The DNA of the CDR3 is TGTGCCAGCACTGGGGGGAGGAGGGACACTGAAGCTTTCTTT. It codes for CASTGGRRDTEAFF.

This chain connects TRBV18 to TRBJ2-5; 9 bases match TRBD1. The CDR3 is 15 residues long. Trimming removed 4 bases from V and 0 bases from J; junction bases left unmatched: 3. Germline lookup yields CDR1 KGHSH and CDR2 LQKENI. The CDR3 here is CASSLRDRDQETQYF. The CDR3 DNA reads TGTGCCAGCTCACTCCGGGACAGGGACCAAGAGACCCAGTACTTC.

CDR3 coding DNA: TGTGCCAGTAGTATTGGGGAGGGGGGCAATCAGCCCCAGCATTTT. Its translation: CASSIGEGGNQPQHF. The rearrangement joins TRBV19 to TRBJ1-5, with D perhaps TRBD1 (6 bases). Germline V gene lookup returns CDR1 LNHDA and CDR2 SQIVND (reference sequence). The CDR3 sequence is 15 residues long. V lost 3 bases and J lost 2, with 11 bases in between.

The chain carries TRBV19 and TRBJ1-5, with 7 bases fitting TRBD1. This CDR3 is built from 18 residues. Germline V CDR1 and CDR2: LNHDA, SQIVND (reference sequence). Trimming at V came to 3 bases and at J to 9 bases, leaving 20 bases not matched to a gene. The CDR3 loop reads CASSMTLGQGVGSRPQHF. The CDR3 bases are TGTGCCAGTAGTATGACTTTGGGGCAGGGGGTTGGGTCACGGCCCCAGCATTTT.

The chain uses TRBV28 and TRBJ1-1; 7 bases map to TRBD1. With V trimmed by 11 bases and J by 0 bases, 12 bases remained unmatched. The CDR3 spans 15 residues. Germline CDR1 and CDR2: MDHEN and SYDVKM. Here the CDR3 reads CAAKLEGGMNTEAFF. The CDR3 DNA reads TGTGCCGCAAAACTTGAAGGGGGCATGAACACTGAAGCTTTCTTT.

This sequence joins TRBV7-9 and TRBJ1-1; perhaps TRBD1 as D (6 bases). Germline CDR1 SEHNR, CDR2 FQNEAQ (reference sequence). The ends were cut back, 1 base at V and 4 bases at J, with 19 bases in the middle. The CDR3 has 17 amino acids. The CDR3 loop is CASSLERTDGQATEAFF. The CDR3 nucleotides are TGTGCCAGCAGCTTAGAACGGACAGATGGGCAAGCCACTGAAGCTTTCTTT.

The rearrangement uses TRBV28 and TRBJ1-4; D gene uncertain. Between the trimmed V and J ends, which lost 2 bases and 7 bases, there was a span of 11 bases. The CDR3 covers 14 residues. Germline V gives CDR1 MDHEN, CDR2 SYDVKM. The CDR3 loop reads CASSLPGSGEKLFF. The CDR3 DNA reads TGTGCCAGCAGTTTACCGGGGTCGGGTGAAAAACTGTTTTTT.

This clone has just a few counts. The chain is built from TRBV7-7 and TRBJ2-1; 9 bases match TRBD1. J gave up 5 bases and V 1 base, and 3 bases lay outside the gene matches. This CDR3 contains 15 residues. The germline V gene encodes CDR1 SSHAT and CDR2 FNYEAQ (reference sequence). The CDR3 nucleotides read TGTGCCAGCAGCTTAGAGGGACAGGGCCACAATGAGCAGTTCTTC. Its translation is CASSLEGQGHNEQFF.

CDR3 sequence reads: CASSYTGEGYTF. In nucleotides, the CDR3 is TGTGCCAGCAGTTATACAGGGGAAGGCTACACCTTC. The J gene is TRBJ1-2, the V gene TRBV6-5; 7 bases map to TRBD1. V gave up 3 bases and J gave up 8 bases; unmatched junction bases: 3. The germline V gene has CDR1 MNHEY and CDR2 SVGAGI. The length of the CDR3 is 12 residues.

The chain joins TRBV5-8 to TRBJ2-1; 7 nucleotides align to TRBD2. The CDR3 sequence is 15 residues long. V shed 8 bases and J 1 base; nucleotides not matched to a gene: 9. Germline-derived CDR1 and CDR2 are SGHTS and YDEGEE. The CDR3, as DNA: TGTGCCAGTACTGAGAGGGGAGGGTCCTACAATGAGCAGTTCTTC. Amino acid sequence: CASTERGGSYNEQFF.

The V call is TRBV24-1, the J call TRBJ1-5, with D possibly TRBD1 on 5 matching bases. CDR3 length: 15 residues. Germline-derived CDR1 and CDR2 are KGHDR and SFDVKD. Trimming shortened V by 4 bases and J by 1 base, and 10 bases separated the two germline ends. CDR3 sequence reads: CATSDASGSNQPQHF. CDR3 DNA: TGTGCCACCAGTGACGCGTCAGGGAGCAATCAGCCCCAGCATTTT.

This chain links TRBV11-1 with TRBJ2-7, with D unclear. Germline V gene data show CDR1 as SGHAT and CDR2 as FQDESV (reference sequence). V lost 1 base and J lost 0, with 7 bases in between. The CDR3 covers 14 residues. The CDR3 sequence: CASSLESVSYEQYF. CDR3 bases: TGTGCCAGCAGCTTAGAGTCAGTCTCCTACGAGCAGTACTTC.